The 26 T cell receptor beta chains listed next were all sequenced from one sample in a study of blood T cell repertoires in COVID-19. Produced via immunoSEQ multiplex PCR; TCRdb's table is partial and in-frame only. The sample has approximately 270,000 clones, nearly 90% seen once; the top ten hold 1.9%. Sequenced material: PBMCs or T cells enriched from blood (not recorded which). The receptor set was obtained from a woman in her sixties who had recovered from COVID-19.

The chain carries TRBV5-1 and TRBJ1-1; D gene unclear. The germline CDR1 and CDR2 sequences are SGHRS and YFSETQ. The germline V and J ends were trimmed by 4 bases and 0 bases, with 7 bases remaining between them. The CDR3 runs to 13 residues. The CDR3 protein is CASSEGVNTEAFF. CDR3 in DNA: TGCGCCAGCAGCGAGGGTGTGAACACTGAAGCTTTCTTT.

This clone came up once. The genes are TRBV4-1 and TRBJ2-2; weak D call: TRBD2 (5 bases). The CDR3 is 16 amino acids. Germline CDR1 is MGHRA and CDR2 is YSYEKL. Trimming shortened V by 0 bases and J by 10 bases, and 18 bases separated the two germline ends. The CDR3 sequence: CASSQEPSGRSMELFF. CDR3 DNA sequence: TGCGCCAGCAGCCAAGAACCCAGCGGACGTTCGATGGAGCTGTTTTTT.

The chain couples TRBV5-8 to TRBJ2-1, with 8 bases lining up with TRBD2. Germline CDR1 and CDR2: SGHTS and YDEGEE. The V gene end was trimmed by 1 base and the J gene end by 5 bases; junction bases not matched to a gene: 11. This CDR3 comprises 17 residues. This CDR3 is CASSLSTSGSPNNEQFF. The CDR3 DNA follows: TGTGCCAGCAGCTTGTCAACTAGCGGCTCCCCGAACAATGAGCAGTTCTTC.

V is TRBV19 and J is TRBJ2-2; D might be TRBD2 (6 bases). The length of the CDR3 is 14 residues. CDR1 is LNHDA, CDR2 SQIVND, per germline (reference sequence). Trimming took off 7 bases at V and 4 bases at J, with 13 bases between the two ends. The chain's CDR3 is CASTTGAGTGELFF. The DNA for the CDR3 is TGTGCCAGTACCACGGGAGCGGGCACCGGGGAGCTGTTTTTT. The full variable domain, its missing parts supplied by reference TRBV19 and TRBJ2-2, is DGGITQSPKYLFRKEGQNVTLSCEQNLNHDAMYWYRQDPGQGLRLIYYSQIVNDFQKGDIAEGYSVSREKKESFPLTVTSAQKNPTAFYLCASTTGAGTGELFFGEGSRLTVL.

The V gene is TRBV7-9, the J gene TRBJ1-5; no definite D call. This CDR3 is 15 amino acids long. V dropped 3 bases and J dropped 6 bases, with 15 bases sitting between them. Germline V CDR1 and CDR2: SEHNR, FQNEAQ (reference sequence). The CDR3 sequence is CASSFGQLGSQPQHF. CDR3 nucleotide sequence: TGTGCCAGCAGCTTTGGGCAGTTGGGGAGTCAGCCCCAGCATTTT. Together with reference TRBV7-9 and TRBJ1-5, the CDR3 gives the full variable domain: DTGVSQNPRHKITKRGQNVTFRCDPISEHNRLYWYRQTLGQGPEFLTYFQNEAQLEKSRLLSDRFSAERPKGSFSTLEIQRTEQGDSAMYLCASSFGQLGSQPQHFGDGTRLSIL.

The chain employs TRBV6-5 and TRBJ2-4; no clear D gene. This CDR3 region has 14 residues. V gave up 3 bases and J gave up 1 base, with 7 bases separating them. Per germline, CDR1 MNHEY and CDR2 SVGAGI. CDR3 DNA sequence: TGTGCCAGCAGTTATAGTCGGGCCAAAAACATTCAGTACTTC. Translating it yields CASSYSRAKNIQYF.

The rearrangement uses TRBV7-6 and TRBJ2-5, with 8 nucleotides matching TRBD2. Germline V gene lookup returns CDR1 SGHVS and CDR2 FNYEAQ. This CDR3 spans 15 amino acids. Unmatched junction bases numbered 5, after V lost 4 bases and J lost 1 base. The CDR3 region is CASSYITSGQETQYF. Written as DNA, the CDR3 is TGTGCCAGCAGCTATATCACTAGCGGCCAAGAGACCCAGTACTTC.

Remarks on this clone: A junction end diverges from the germline sequence, so it may reflect a read error. The chain employs TRBV7-7 and TRBJ2-3; TRBD2 agrees at 10 bases. Per the germline V gene, CDR1 is SSHAT and CDR2 is FNYEAQ (reference sequence). CDR3 length: 14 residues. The CDR3 nucleotides read TGTGCTAGCAGCCCGGGACTAGCGCCAGATACGCAGTATTTT. Amino acids: CASSPGLAPDTQYF.

Turning to this clone: Other DNA sequences in this sample translate to the same CDR3. This sequence joins TRBV28 and TRBJ1-2; 7 nucleotides line up with TRBD1. Germline CDR1 is MDHEN and CDR2 is SYDVKM. This CDR3 region has 12 residues. Losses at the gene ends were 6 bases for V and 5 bases for J; bases not matched to a gene: 3. The CDR3 coding sequence is TGTGCCAGCAGCAGACAGGGTTATGGCTACACCTTC. Protein product: CASSRQGYGYTF.

CDR3 residues: CASSTPGGSNEKLFF. The CDR3 bases are TGTGCCAGCAGTACTCCAGGTGGAAGTAATGAAAAACTGTTTTTT. The chain uses TRBV28 and TRBJ1-4; no definite D call. The V and J ends lost 5 bases and 4 bases respectively, with 14 bases between them. The V gene's germline CDR1 is MDHEN and CDR2 SYDVKM. The CDR3 consists of 15 residues.

This sequence joins TRBV3-1 (or the pseudogene TRBV3-2) and TRBJ2-1; 8 nucleotides agree with TRBD2. The V segment lost 2 bases and the J segment 10 bases; nucleotides outside the gene matches: 13. Germline lookup yields CDR1 LGHDT and CDR2 YNNKEL (reference sequence). This CDR3 has 16 residues. CDR3 loop: CASSQMGGTRVREQFF. In DNA form, the CDR3 reads TGTGCCAGCAGCCAAATGGGGGGGACTAGAGTCCGGGAGCAGTTCTTC.

This clone is a singleton in its sample. J is TRBJ2-3 and V is TRBV6-1, with 8 bases that match TRBD2. Germline V gene sequence: CDR1 MNHNS, CDR2 SASEGT. The CDR3 consists of 15 residues. V dropped 6 bases and J dropped 3; count of bases not matched to a gene: 8. The CDR3 DNA sequence: TGTGCCAGCAGCAACCCCAGCGGGGGTACAGATACGCAGTATTTT. This encodes CASSNPSGGTDTQYF.

The chain joins TRBV3-1 (or the pseudogene TRBV3-2) to TRBJ2-2; no definite D call. Deletions cut 0 bases from V and 8 bases from J, with 16 bases between. CDR3 length: 16 amino acids. From germline, CDR1 is LGHDT and CDR2 YNNKEL (reference sequence). The CDR3 nucleotides are TGTGCCAGCAGCCAAGATCTTGGTCAGTATTCAGGGGAGCTGTTTTTT. Translation gives CASSQDLGQYSGELFF.

The V and J genes are TRBV5-6 and TRBJ1-5; TRBD1 aligns across 9 bases. CDR3 length: 15 residues. Germline values: CDR1 SGHDT, CDR2 YYEEEE. After removal of 4 bases from V and 4 bases from J, the junction contained 6 bases not matched to a gene. CDR3 bases: TGTGCCAGCAGCCTAACAGGGGGCTGGAATCAGCCCCAGCATTTT. Translation gives CASSLTGGWNQPQHF.

The rearrangement links TRBV7-8 to TRBJ2-3; D is uncertain. V lost 5 bases and J 4 bases, leaving 13 bases between the germline ends. Germline-derived CDR1 and CDR2 are SGHVS and FQNEAQ. The length of the CDR3 is 14 residues. CDR3 sequence reads: CASSPLGIADTQYF. CDR3 DNA sequence: TGTGCCAGCAGCCCCTTGGGCATCGCAGATACGCAGTATTTT.

The chain links TRBV10-1 to TRBJ1-2, with 7 bases that match TRBD1. The CDR3 covers 12 residues. Trimming at V came to 8 bases and at J to 6 bases, leaving 6 bases not matched to a gene. From germline, CDR1 is WNHNN and CDR2 SYGVQD (reference sequence). Written as DNA, the CDR3 is TGCGCCAGCCAAGGACAGGAGGATGGCTACACCTTC. This gives the protein CASQGQEDGYTF.

The count of this clone is one. This chain links TRBV5-1 with TRBJ1-2; 7 bases fit TRBD1. V lost 8 bases to trimming and J lost 7 bases; unmatched junction nucleotides: 14. The CDR3 covers 14 residues. Per the germline V gene, CDR1 is SGHRS and CDR2 is YFSETQ. DNA for the CDR3: TGCGCCAGTGGGGCCGCGATAGGGGGCTCTGGCTACACCTTC. This sequence encodes CASGAAIGGSGYTF.

This chain joins TRBV4-1 and TRBJ1-5; possibly TRBD1 for D (5 bases). The CDR3 consists of 18 residues. V gave up 0 bases and J gave up 3 bases, with 18 bases separating them. Looked up from germline, CDR1 is MGHRA and CDR2 is YSYEKL. The DNA of the CDR3 is TGCGCCAGCAGCCAAGATGTCATCCACCAGACAGCCAATCAGCCCCAGCATTTT. It codes for CASSQDVIHQTANQPQHF.

The table lists this clone with a count of one. The chain joins TRBV6-5 to TRBJ1-6; 7 positions agree with TRBD1. V lost 8 bases and J lost 7; bases outside the gene matches: 8. Per germline, CDR1 MNHEY and CDR2 SVGAGI. The CDR3 spans 14 residues. DNA for the CDR3: TGTGCCAGCGGCCAGAGACAGGGAAATTCACCCCTCCACTTT. Its translation is CASGQRQGNSPLHF.

This sequence joins TRBV2 and TRBJ2-1; TRBD2 is a possible D gene (5 bases). This CDR3 region has 14 residues. The germline V gene encodes CDR1 SNHLY and CDR2 FYNNEI. Trimming shortened V by 6 bases and J by 4 bases, and 13 bases separated the two germline ends. CDR3 bases: TGTGCCAGCAGCACAGACGGACTTTACAATGAGCAGTTCTTC. Protein: CASSTDGLYNEQFF. Supplemented by reference TRBV2 and TRBJ2-1, the full variable domain reads EPEVTQTPSHQVTQMGQEVILRCVPISNHLYFYWYRQILGQKVEFLVSFYNNEISEKSEIFDDQFSVERPDGSNFTLKIRSTKLEDSAMYFCASSTDGLYNEQFFGPGTRLTVL.

V and J are TRBV7-9 and TRBJ2-1; 9 nucleotides align to TRBD2. The trim removed 1 base at V and 6 bases at J, leaving 4 bases unmatched. There are 15 residues in the CDR3. Germline loops: CDR1 SEHNR, CDR2 FQNEAQ (reference sequence). CDR3 coding DNA: TGTGCCAGCAGCTTAGTTCTAGCGGGGACCAATGAGCAGTTCTTC. Amino acids: CASSLVLAGTNEQFF.

The chain combines TRBV5-4 with TRBJ2-3, with D possibly being TRBD2 (6 bases). The V gene lost 4 bases and the J gene lost 1 base, with 13 bases spanning the gap. This CDR3 contains 15 residues. Germline V CDR1 and CDR2: SGHNT, YYREEE (reference sequence). The CDR3, as DNA: TGTGCCAGCAGCGGGGGACTGCCTGGCACAGATACGCAGTATTTT. This encodes CASSGGLPGTDTQYF.

This chain joins TRBV6-2 or TRBV6-3 and TRBJ1-2; D may be TRBD1 (6 bases). Germline V CDR1 and CDR2: MNHEY, SVGEGT. The V end lost 6 bases, the J end lost 8 bases, and 28 bases lay between the germline ends. This CDR3 region has 17 residues. The DNA of the CDR3 is TGTGCCAGCAGCCCAGTAGGCCGACAGGCGGCCAGCGGCGGCTACACCTTC. It specifies CASSPVGRQAASGGYTF.

The chain is built from TRBV6-5 and TRBJ2-7; 9 bases are a match to TRBD2. Germline trimming cut 6 bases from V and 2 bases from J; bases unmatched to any gene: 11. This CDR3 region has 16 residues. Germline V gene sequence: CDR1 MNHEY, CDR2 SVGAGI. For the CDR3, the DNA is TGTGCCAGCAGATACGCGGGAGGGGGGGATACCTACGAGCAGTACTTC. This codes for CASRYAGGGDTYEQYF.

V and J are TRBV5-5 and TRBJ1-5; a weak D match, TRBD1 (5 bases). The CDR3 loop spans 15 amino acids. Trimming removed 3 bases at V and 9 bases at J, with 19 bases between. CDR1 is SGHKS, CDR2 YYEKEE, per germline (reference sequence). This chain's CDR3 is CASSYTDSPSWPQHF. CDR3 DNA: TGTGCCAGCAGCTACACCGACAGTCCCAGTTGGCCCCAGCATTTT.

V gene TRBV7-9 combines with J gene TRBJ2-1; 12 bases line up with TRBD2. CDR1 SEHNR and CDR2 FQNEAQ come from the germline V gene (reference sequence). This CDR3 is 15 amino acids long. Trimming removed 3 bases from V and 6 bases from J; junction bases left unmatched: 3. The CDR3 sequence is CASSLTSGRGNEQFF. The DNA of the CDR3 is TGTGCCAGCAGCTTGACTAGCGGGAGAGGCAATGAGCAGTTCTTC.